A single sample gave rise to the 5 T cell receptor beta chains below, sequenced in a study of high-grade serous ovarian cancer treatment subgroups. Clones were read by immunoSEQ multiplex PCR, and TCRdb kept only the in-frame ones, dropping some. Counted here are 2,500 to 3,500 clones, around 75% occurring once; the ten biggest clones make up roughly a sixth. Tumor samples were taken before definitive surgery or chemotherapy. Sequenced material: tumor tissue. These receptors originate from a human donor with high-grade serous ovarian cancer.

The V and J genes are TRBV10-3 and TRBJ1-2, with 12 bases that match TRBD1. This CDR3 spans 16 amino acids. V gave up 1 base and J gave up 3 bases; unmatched junction bases: 3. Germline assignment: CDR1 ENHRY and CDR2 SYGVKD. The CDR3 spells CAISEYGTGGDYGYTF. In nucleotides, the CDR3 is TGTGCCATCAGTGAGTACGGGACAGGGGGCGACTATGGCTACACCTTC.

The rearrangement links TRBV28 to TRBJ1-2, with D possibly matching TRBD1 (5 bases). In germline, CDR1 is MDHEN, CDR2 SYDVKM. The ends were cut back, 2 bases at V and 8 bases at J, with 18 bases in the middle. The CDR3 has 15 amino acids. The CDR3 sequence is CASSLPGTPSFGYTF. CDR3 DNA sequence: TGTGCCAGCAGTTTACCGGGGACCCCTTCGTTCGGCTACACCTTC.

The CDR3 DNA sequence: TGCGCCAGCAGGGAGGGCGGGGAATCACAAGAGACCCAGTACTTC. It codes for CASREGGESQETQYF. V gene TRBV5-1 combines with J gene TRBJ2-5, with a possible D match to TRBD2 (6 bases). Trimming shortened V by 5 bases and J by 2 bases, and 16 bases separated the two germline ends. This CDR3 contains 15 residues. Germline CDR1 SGHRS, CDR2 YFSETQ.

In its sample, this clone was seen once. The V gene is TRBV6-6, the J gene TRBJ1-4; D not resolved. Trimming removed 2 bases at V and 3 bases at J, with 10 bases between. Looked up from germline, CDR1 is MNHNY and CDR2 is SVGAGI (reference sequence). The CDR3 loop spans 15 amino acids. CDR3 residues: CASSYGWGANEKLFF. CDR3 DNA: TGTGCCAGCAGTTACGGGTGGGGAGCTAATGAAAAACTGTTTTTT.

J is TRBJ2-7 and V is TRBV19; D is possibly TRBD1 (5 bases). V gave up 3 bases and J gave up 2 bases, with 11 bases separating them. This CDR3 comprises 14 residues. Germline CDR1 and CDR2: LNHDA and SQIVND (reference sequence). CDR3: CASSMTAPAYEQYF. The CDR3 DNA reads TGTGCCAGTAGTATGACAGCCCCGGCCTACGAGCAGTACTTC.